These T cell receptor beta chains were read from a single sample in a study of cytomegalovirus exposure and HLA in healthy donors. Data came from immunoSEQ multiplex PCR; TCRdb stores just in-frame clones and leaves some out. The sample contains roughly 190,000 clones, more than 75% of which appear only once. The sequenced sample consisted of PBMCs. These receptors all stem from a man aged 25-45 years in good health and CMV-seropositive. Both conserved end residues are part of each CDR3. Fields, in order: clone size, V gene, CDR3 protein. A clone size is listed for some rows: how often the clone was seen (once, few, many), or a class if it is expanded.

clone size: -
V gene: TRBV7-6
CDR3 protein: CASSLGGGLLNEQFF

clone size: -
V gene: TRBV4-1
CDR3 protein: CASSGLAGGLDEQFF

clone size: -
V gene: TRBV27
CDR3 protein: CASSSSSYEQYF

clone size: -
V gene: TRBV6-5
CDR3 protein: CASSYGTNYGYTF

clone size: -
V gene: TRBV13
CDR3 protein: CASSRTGLREQYF

clone size: -
V gene: TRBV9
CDR3 protein: CASTTGQGQETQYF

clone size: -
V gene: TRBV19
CDR3 protein: CASSIGGQVYGYTF

clone size: once
V gene: TRBV9
CDR3 protein: CASSAGFANTGELFF

clone size: -
V gene: TRBV27
CDR3 protein: CASSLIGYEQYF

clone size: many
V gene: TRBV4-2
CDR3 protein: CASSRGGSGSGGGETQYF

clone size: -
V gene: TRBV4-3
CDR3 protein: CASSQDGAGGELFF

clone size: -
V gene: TRBV7-3
CDR3 protein: CASSLLTREETQYF

clone size: -
V gene: TRBV18
CDR3 protein: CASSLSRQGQNSYGYTF

clone size: once
V gene: TRBV29-1
CDR3 protein: CSVDGGRDEQYF

clone size: -
V gene: TRBV5-6
CDR3 protein: CASSLPRTLSGYTF

clone size: -
V gene: TRBV5-1
CDR3 protein: CASSPPGSYLRGQYF

clone size: once
V gene: TRBV19
CDR3 protein: CASSNGHYSGNTIYF

clone size: once
V gene: TRBV9
CDR3 protein: CASSVVYGDTEAFF